This T cell receptor (beta chain) was profiled in a study of early T cells in non-severe SARS-CoV-2 infection. In the library, individual cDNA molecules carried attached unique molecular identifiers. One entry per CDR3 protein results from TCRdb running MiXCR on the 5' RACE reads. The sample shows roughly 57,000 distinct CDR3 sequences, about 13% of them seen only once. This clonotype is termed medium-sized. V lost 2 bases to trimming and J lost 1 base, with 7 bases between them. Germline CDR1 SGHNT, CDR2 YYREEE (reference sequence). The CDR3 contains 14 residues. The specimen was whole blood, collected at baseline. V and J are TRBV5-4 and TRBJ1-5; the D gene is possibly TRBD1 (6 bases). This clonotype was sampled from an adult who was a healthcare worker with PCR-confirmed SARS-CoV-2 infection or an uninfected control (not recorded which). In DNA, the CDR3 is TGTGCCAGCAGCTTCACAGGGAGCAATCAGCCCCAGCATTTT. Protein sequence: CASSFTGSNQPQHF.